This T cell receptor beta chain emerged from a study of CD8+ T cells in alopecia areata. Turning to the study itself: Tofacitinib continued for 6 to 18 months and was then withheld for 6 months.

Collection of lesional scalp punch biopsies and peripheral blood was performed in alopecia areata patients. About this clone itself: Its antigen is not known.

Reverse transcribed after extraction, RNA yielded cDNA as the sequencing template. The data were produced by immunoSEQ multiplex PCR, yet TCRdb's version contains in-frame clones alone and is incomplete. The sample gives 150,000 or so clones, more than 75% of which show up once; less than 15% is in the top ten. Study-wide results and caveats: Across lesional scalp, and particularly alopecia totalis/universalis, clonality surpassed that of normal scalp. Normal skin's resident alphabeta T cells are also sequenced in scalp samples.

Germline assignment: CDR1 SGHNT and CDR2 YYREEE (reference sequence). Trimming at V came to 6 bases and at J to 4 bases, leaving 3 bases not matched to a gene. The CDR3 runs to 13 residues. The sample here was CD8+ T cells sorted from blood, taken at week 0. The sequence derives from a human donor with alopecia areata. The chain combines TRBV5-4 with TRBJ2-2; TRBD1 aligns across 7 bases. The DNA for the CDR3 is TGTGCCAGCACTGACAGGGCCACCGGGGAGCTGTTTTTT. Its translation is CASTDRATGELFF.